This entry describes one T cell receptor beta chain. This entry belongs to a study of T cells in tuberculosis. After thawing and overnight rest, PBMC were stained with GMM-loaded CD1B tetramer, viability dye and anti-CD3 for sorting. C32 glucose monomycolate from Rhodococcus equi was loaded onto the CD1B tetramers. The V end lost 0 bases, the J end lost 3 bases, and 13 bases lay between the germline ends. CDR1 and CDR2 (germline): SGHDT, YYEEEE. This CDR3 spans 15 amino acids. Using immunoSEQ multiplex PCR, the repertoire was profiled, and TCRdb retains in-frame clones only, with some absent. The data contain 70,000 to 95,000 clones, approximately 90% of them singletons.

What was sequenced was CD1b-GMM tetramer-negative cells sorted from PBMCs. The chain uses TRBV5-6 and TRBJ2-7, with D perhaps matching TRBD1 (5 bases). The source is an adult woman with latent tuberculosis. The CDR3 bases are TGTGCCAGCAGCTTGGGGCAGGGATATCGCTACGAGCAGTACTTC. Its protein is CASSLGQGYRYEQYF. Filled out from reference TRBV5-6 and TRBJ2-7, the complete variable domain reads DAGVTQSPTHLIKTRGQQVTLRCSPKSGHDTVSWYQQALGQGPQFIFQYYEEEERQRGNFPDRFSGHQFPNYSSELNVNALLLGDSALYLCASSLGQGYRYEQYFGPGTRLTVT.